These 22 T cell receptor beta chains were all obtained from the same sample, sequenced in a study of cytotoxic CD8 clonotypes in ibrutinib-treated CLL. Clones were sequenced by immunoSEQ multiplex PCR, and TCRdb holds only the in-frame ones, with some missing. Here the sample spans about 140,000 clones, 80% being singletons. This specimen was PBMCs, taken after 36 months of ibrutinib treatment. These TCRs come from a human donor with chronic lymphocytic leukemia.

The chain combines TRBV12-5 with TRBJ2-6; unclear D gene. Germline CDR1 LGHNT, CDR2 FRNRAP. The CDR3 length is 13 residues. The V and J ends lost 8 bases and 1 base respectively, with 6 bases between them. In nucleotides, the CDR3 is TGTGCTAGTTATCCTTCTGGGGCCAACGTCCTGACTTTC. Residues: CASYPSGANVLTF.

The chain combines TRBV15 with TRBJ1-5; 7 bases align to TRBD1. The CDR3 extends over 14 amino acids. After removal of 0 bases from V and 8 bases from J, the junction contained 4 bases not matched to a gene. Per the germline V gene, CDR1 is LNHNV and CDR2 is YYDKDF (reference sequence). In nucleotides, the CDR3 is TGTGCCACCAGCAGAGAAGGGGGCCAGGAGCCCCAGCATTTT. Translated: CATSREGGQEPQHF. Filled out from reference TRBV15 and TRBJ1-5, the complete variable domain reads DAMVIQNPRYQVTQFGKPVTLSCSQTLNHNVMYWYQQKSSQAPKLLFHYYDKDFNNEADTPDNFQSRRPNTSFCFLDIRSPGLGDTAMYLCATSREGGQEPQHFGDGTRLSIL.

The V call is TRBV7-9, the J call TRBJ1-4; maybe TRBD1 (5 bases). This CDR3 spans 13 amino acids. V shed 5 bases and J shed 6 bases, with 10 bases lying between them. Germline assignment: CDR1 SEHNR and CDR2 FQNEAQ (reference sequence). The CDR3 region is CASSRDWDEKLFF. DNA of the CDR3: TGTGCCAGCAGCCGGGACTGGGATGAAAAACTGTTTTTT.

The CDR3, as DNA: TGTGCCAGCAGCTTTCCCATCTCTGGAAACACCATATATTTT. Translating it yields CASSFPISGNTIYF. The V and J genes are TRBV7-9 and TRBJ1-3; no clear D gene. The CDR3 spans 14 residues. The V gene lost 3 bases and the J gene lost 0 bases, with 6 bases spanning the gap. The germline CDR1 and CDR2 sequences are SEHNR and FQNEAQ (reference sequence).

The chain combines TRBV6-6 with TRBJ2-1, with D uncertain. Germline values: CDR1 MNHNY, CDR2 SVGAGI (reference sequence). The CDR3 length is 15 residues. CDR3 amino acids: CARSLKAAKYNEQFF. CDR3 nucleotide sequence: TGTGCGAGGTCCCTAAAGGCGGCAAAATACAATGAGCAGTTCTTC.

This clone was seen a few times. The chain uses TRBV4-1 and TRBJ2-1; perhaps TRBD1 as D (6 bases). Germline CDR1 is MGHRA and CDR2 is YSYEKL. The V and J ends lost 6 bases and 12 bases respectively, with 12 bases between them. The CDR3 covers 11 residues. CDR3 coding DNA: TGCGCCAGCAGGAACAGGGATATGCAGTTCTTC. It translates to CASRNRDMQFF.

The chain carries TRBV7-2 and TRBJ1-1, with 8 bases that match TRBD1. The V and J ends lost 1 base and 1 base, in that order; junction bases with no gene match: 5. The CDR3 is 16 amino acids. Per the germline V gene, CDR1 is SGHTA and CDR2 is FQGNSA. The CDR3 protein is CASSLGQGRWNTEAFF. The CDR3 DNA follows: TGTGCCAGCAGCTTAGGACAGGGGCGGTGGAACACTGAAGCTTTCTTT.

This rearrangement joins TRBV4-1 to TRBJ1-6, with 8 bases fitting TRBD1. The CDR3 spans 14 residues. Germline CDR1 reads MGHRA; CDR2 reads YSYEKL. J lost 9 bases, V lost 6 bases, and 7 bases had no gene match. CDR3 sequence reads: CASRIGQGGSPLHF. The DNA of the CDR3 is TGCGCCAGCAGGATAGGACAGGGTGGTTCACCCCTCCACTTT.

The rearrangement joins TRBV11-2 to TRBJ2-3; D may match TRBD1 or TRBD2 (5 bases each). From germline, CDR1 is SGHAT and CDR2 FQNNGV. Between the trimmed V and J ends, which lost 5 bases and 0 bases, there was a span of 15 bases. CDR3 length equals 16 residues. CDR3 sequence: CASSHFLGPSTDTQYF. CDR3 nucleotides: TGTGCCAGCAGCCACTTTCTGGGACCAAGCACAGATACGCAGTATTTT.

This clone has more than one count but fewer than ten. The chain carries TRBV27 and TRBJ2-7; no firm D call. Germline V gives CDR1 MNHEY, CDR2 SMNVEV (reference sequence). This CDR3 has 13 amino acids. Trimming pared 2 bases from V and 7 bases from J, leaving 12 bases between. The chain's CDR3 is CASSLVRVGEQYF. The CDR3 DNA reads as TGTGCCAGCAGTTTAGTTAGAGTTGGGGAGCAGTACTTC.

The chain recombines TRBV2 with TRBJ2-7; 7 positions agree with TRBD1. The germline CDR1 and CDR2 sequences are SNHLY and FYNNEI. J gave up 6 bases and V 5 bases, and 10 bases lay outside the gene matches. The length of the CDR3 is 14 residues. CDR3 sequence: CASSWDSGWSEQYF. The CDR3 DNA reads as TGTGCCAGCAGTTGGGACAGCGGCTGGTCCGAGCAGTACTTC.

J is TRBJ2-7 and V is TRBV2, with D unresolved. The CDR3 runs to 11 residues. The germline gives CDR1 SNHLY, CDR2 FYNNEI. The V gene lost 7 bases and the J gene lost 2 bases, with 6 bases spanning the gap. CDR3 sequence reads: CASTPTYEQYF. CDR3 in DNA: TGTGCCAGCACCCCTACCTACGAGCAGTACTTC. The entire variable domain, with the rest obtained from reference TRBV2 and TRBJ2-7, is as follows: EPEVTQTPSHQVTQMGQEVILRCVPISNHLYFYWYRQILGQKVEFLVSFYNNEISEKSEIFDDQFSVERPDGSNFTLKIRSTKLEDSAMYFCASTPTYEQYFGPGTRLTVT.

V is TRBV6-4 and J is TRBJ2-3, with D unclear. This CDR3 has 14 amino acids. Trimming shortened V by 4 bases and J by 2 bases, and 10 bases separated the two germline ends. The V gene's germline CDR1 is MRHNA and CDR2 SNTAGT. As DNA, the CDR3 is TGTGCCAGCAGTGGCGGCGATTTCACAGATACGCAGTATTTT. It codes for CASSGGDFTDTQYF.

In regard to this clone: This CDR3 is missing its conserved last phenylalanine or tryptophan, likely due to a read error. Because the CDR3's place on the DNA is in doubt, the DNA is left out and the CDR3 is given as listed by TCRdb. CDR3 loop: CASSQDREA. The chain carries TRBV14 and TRBJ1-2. The CDR3 extends over 9 residues, inclusive of both ends. CDR1 is SGHDN and CDR2 is FVKESK in the germline V gene.

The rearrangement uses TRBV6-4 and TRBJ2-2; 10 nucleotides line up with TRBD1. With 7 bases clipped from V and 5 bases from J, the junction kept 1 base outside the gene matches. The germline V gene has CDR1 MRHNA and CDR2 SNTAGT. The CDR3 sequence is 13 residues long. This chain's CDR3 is CASMGQGTGELFF. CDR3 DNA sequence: TGTGCCAGCATGGGACAGGGGACCGGGGAGCTGTTTTTT.

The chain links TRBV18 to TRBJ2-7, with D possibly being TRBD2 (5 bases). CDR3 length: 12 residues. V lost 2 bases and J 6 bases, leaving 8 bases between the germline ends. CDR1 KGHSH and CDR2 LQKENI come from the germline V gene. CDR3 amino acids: CASSPTGFEQYF. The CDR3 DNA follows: TGTGCCAGCTCACCAACGGGGTTCGAGCAGTACTTC. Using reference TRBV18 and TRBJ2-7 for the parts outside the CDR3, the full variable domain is NAGVMQNPRHLVRRRGQEARLRCSPMKGHSHVYWYRQLPEEGLKFMVYLQKENIIDESGMPKERFSAEFPKEGPSILRIQQVVRGDSAAYFCASSPTGFEQYFGPGTRLTVT.

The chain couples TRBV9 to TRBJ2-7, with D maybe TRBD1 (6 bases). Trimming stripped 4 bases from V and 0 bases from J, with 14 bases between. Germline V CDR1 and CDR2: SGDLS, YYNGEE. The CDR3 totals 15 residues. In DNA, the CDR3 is TGTGCCAGCAGCAAAGAAGGGACACACTCCTACGAGCAGTACTTC. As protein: CASSKEGTHSYEQYF.

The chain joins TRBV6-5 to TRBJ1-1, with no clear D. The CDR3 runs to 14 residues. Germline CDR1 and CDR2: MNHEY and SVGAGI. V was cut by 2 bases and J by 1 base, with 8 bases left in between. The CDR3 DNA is TGTGCCAGCAGTTACAATAGTAAGAACACTGAAGCTTTCTTT. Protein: CASSYNSKNTEAFF.

CDR3 amino acids: CASSIWDGTYEQYF. The CDR3 DNA reads TGTGCCAGCAGCATCTGGGACGGAACCTACGAGCAGTACTTC. The chain uses TRBV7-9 and TRBJ2-7; D assignment may be TRBD1 or TRBD2 (5 bases each). The ends were cut back, 5 bases at V and 2 bases at J, with 13 bases in the middle. Per the germline V gene, CDR1 is SEHNR and CDR2 is FQNEAQ (reference sequence). The CDR3 is 14 amino acids. Full variable domain (outside the CDR3, taken from reference TRBV7-9 and TRBJ2-7): DTGVSQNPRHKITKRGQNVTFRCDPISEHNRLYWYRQTLGQGPEFLTYFQNEAQLEKSRLLSDRFSAERPKGSFSTLEIQRTEQGDSAMYLCASSIWDGTYEQYFGPGTRLTVT.

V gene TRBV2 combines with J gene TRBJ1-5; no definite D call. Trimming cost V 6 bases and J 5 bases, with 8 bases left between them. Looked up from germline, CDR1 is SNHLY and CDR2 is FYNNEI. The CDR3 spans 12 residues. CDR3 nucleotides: TGTGCCAGCAGGACCGGGGATCAGCCCCAGCATTTT. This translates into CASRTGDQPQHF.

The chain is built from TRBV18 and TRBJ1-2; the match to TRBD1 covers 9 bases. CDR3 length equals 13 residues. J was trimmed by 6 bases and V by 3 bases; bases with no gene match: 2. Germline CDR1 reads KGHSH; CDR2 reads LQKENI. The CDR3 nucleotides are TGTGCCAGCTCACCCGGACAGGGGAATGGCTACACCTTC. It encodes CASSPGQGNGYTF.

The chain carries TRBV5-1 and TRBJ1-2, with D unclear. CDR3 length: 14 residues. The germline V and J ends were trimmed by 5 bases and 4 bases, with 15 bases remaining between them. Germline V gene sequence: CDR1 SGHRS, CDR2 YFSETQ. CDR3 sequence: CASRSIERTYGYTF. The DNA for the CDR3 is TGCGCCAGCAGATCGATTGAGAGGACCTATGGCTACACCTTC.